Below, 21 T cell receptor beta chains from the same sample are listed, as sequenced in a study of cytomegalovirus exposure and HLA in healthy donors. The data were produced by immunoSEQ multiplex PCR, yet TCRdb's version contains in-frame clones alone and is incomplete. This table has about 160,000 clones, more than 70% appearing once. Sequencing used PBMCs. The receptors come from a man aged 30 to 45 in good health and CMV-seropositive.

J is TRBJ2-1 and V is TRBV29-1; no firm D call. The ends were cut back, 1 base at V and 3 bases at J, with 7 bases in the middle. This CDR3 spans 13 amino acids. Germline V gene lookup returns CDR1 SQVTM and CDR2 ANQGSEA. The CDR3 loop reads CSVEVAVYNEQFF. The CDR3 nucleotides read TGCAGCGTTGAAGTCGCAGTCTACAATGAGCAGTTCTTC.

The chain has TRBV5-1 and TRBJ2-5, with a possible D match to TRBD1 (5 bases). V lost 4 bases, J lost 5 bases, and 24 bases lay in between. CDR3 size: 17 residues. In germline, CDR1 is SGHRS, CDR2 YFSETQ. CDR3 sequence: CASSTYDPPGSEETQYF. The CDR3 DNA sequence: TGCGCCAGCAGCACCTACGACCCCCCAGGGTCTGAGGAGACCCAGTACTTC.

The chain joins TRBV30 to TRBJ1-4; D possibly corresponds to TRBD1 (5 bases). In germline, CDR1 is GTSNPN, CDR2 SVGIG (reference sequence). V was cut by 5 bases and J by 7 bases, with 14 bases left in between. The CDR3 spans 13 residues. CDR3 sequence reads: CAWGGESSEKLFF. The CDR3 region has the DNA TGTGCCTGGGGAGGGGAATCAAGTGAAAAACTGTTTTTT.

Of note for this clone: One end of the junction fails to match germline, which may point to a read error. This chain uses TRBV7-7 with TRBJ1-3; D possibly corresponds to TRBD1 (5 bases). There are 13 residues in the CDR3. Germline V gene sequence: CDR1 SSHAT, CDR2 FNYEAQ (reference sequence). The CDR3 DNA is TGTGCTAGCAGCTGGGGCATTGGAAACACCATATATTTT. Its protein product is CASSWGIGNTIYF.

The chain recombines TRBV6-5 with TRBJ2-7, with D uncertain. The CDR3 sequence is 13 residues long. Germline lookup yields CDR1 MNHEY and CDR2 SVGAGI. Trimming left V 8 bases short and J 0 bases short, with 11 bases between. The CDR3 DNA follows: TGTGCCAGCTCCGTGCGGCTCTCCTACGAGCAGTACTTC. Amino acid sequence: CASSVRLSYEQYF.

The V and J genes are TRBV9 and TRBJ2-2; TRBD2 might be the D (6 bases). Between the trimmed V and J ends, which lost 4 bases and 2 bases, there was a span of 15 bases. Germline V lookup: CDR1 SGDLS, CDR2 YYNGEE. The CDR3 is 16 residues long. As DNA, the CDR3 is TGTGCCAGCAGCCCATCCACGGGAGTCAACACCGGGGAGCTGTTTTTT. The encoded protein is CASSPSTGVNTGELFF.

V and J are TRBV13 and TRBJ2-1; TRBD1 aligns across 7 bases. V lost 0 bases, J lost 4 bases, and 3 bases stayed unmatched. This CDR3 is built from 15 residues. CDR1 and CDR2 from the germline V gene are PRHDT and FYEKMQ (reference sequence). CDR3 in DNA: TGTGCCAGCAGCTTAGGCCTGGACAGGTACAATGAGCAGTTCTTC. It codes for CASSLGLDRYNEQFF.

The chain links TRBV30 to TRBJ2-1; D perhaps matches TRBD1 (6 bases). The CDR3 is 16 residues long. Per germline, CDR1 GTSNPN and CDR2 SVGIG (reference sequence). Trimming left V 0 bases short and J 0 bases short, with 12 bases between. Here the CDR3 reads CAWSVRLGGSYNEQFF. The DNA of the CDR3 is TGTGCCTGGAGTGTACGTTTAGGGGGCTCCTACAATGAGCAGTTCTTC.

This clone was detected once. The chain joins TRBV5-6 to TRBJ2-5; 13 positions match TRBD2. Trimming at V came to 4 bases and at J to 4 bases, leaving 10 bases not matched to a gene. This CDR3 spans 17 amino acids. In germline, CDR1 is SGHDT, CDR2 YYEEEE. The CDR3 sequence: CASSKTRTSGGSETQYF. In DNA, the CDR3 is TGTGCCAGCAGCAAAACAAGGACTAGCGGGGGATCAGAGACCCAGTACTTC.

This rearrangement joins TRBV9 to TRBJ1-4; 7 nucleotides match TRBD1. The CDR3 consists of 14 residues. V gave up 2 bases and J gave up 8 bases; unmatched junction bases: 6. The germline V gene encodes CDR1 SGDLS and CDR2 YYNGEE. The CDR3 protein is CASSVTGVREKLFF. For the CDR3, the DNA is TGTGCCAGCAGCGTCACAGGGGTTCGGGAAAAACTGTTTTTT. Drawing the rest from reference TRBV9 and TRBJ1-4, the complete variable domain is DSGVTQTPKHLITATGQRVTLRCSPRSGDLSVYWYQQSLDQGLQFLIQYYNGEERAKGNILERFSAQQFPDLHSELNLSSLELGDSALYFCASSVTGVREKLFFGSGTQLSVL.

This clone was recorded only once. The chain uses TRBV5-6 and TRBJ1-5; D is perhaps TRBD1 (6 bases). Germline V gene sequence: CDR1 SGHDT, CDR2 YYEEEE. This CDR3 is built from 14 residues. V was clipped by 3 bases and J by 9 bases, with 16 bases between them. This CDR3 is CASSYTGTRWPQHF. CDR3 in DNA: TGTGCCAGCAGCTATACCGGGACACGGTGGCCCCAGCATTTT. Full variable domain (rest looked up from reference TRBV5-6 and TRBJ1-5): DAGVTQSPTHLIKTRGQQVTLRCSPKSGHDTVSWYQQALGQGPQFIFQYYEEEERQRGNFPDRFSGHQFPNYSSELNVNALLLGDSALYLCASSYTGTRWPQHFGDGTRLSIL.

The chain couples TRBV7-3 to TRBJ1-6, with D possibly TRBD1 on 5 matching bases. The CDR3 is 13 amino acids. The ends were cut back, 8 bases at V and 8 bases at J, with 13 bases in the middle. Germline CDR1 SGHTA, CDR2 FQGTGA. The CDR3 coding sequence is TGTGCCAGCGGGGCCAGACCATATTCACCCCTCCACTTT. It translates to CASGARPYSPLHF. Using reference TRBV7-3 and TRBJ1-6 for the parts outside the CDR3, the full variable domain is GAGVSQTPSNKVTEKGKYVELRCDPISGHTALYWYRQSLGQGPEFLIYFQGTGAADDSGLPNDRFFAVRPEGSVSTLKIQRTERGDSAVYLCASGARPYSPLHFGNGTRLTVT.

The J gene is TRBJ1-2, the V gene TRBV30, with D tentatively TRBD1 (5 bases). Looked up from germline, CDR1 is GTSNPN and CDR2 is SVGIG (reference sequence). The CDR3 consists of 12 residues. The V gene lost 8 bases and the J gene lost 0 bases, with 10 bases spanning the gap. CDR3 region: CAGTATNYGYTF. The CDR3 region has the DNA TGTGCCGGGACCGCGACTAACTATGGCTACACCTTC.

This chain uses TRBV14 with TRBJ2-7, with D perhaps TRBD2 (5 bases). Trimming pared 4 bases from V and 7 bases from J, leaving 17 bases between. Germline V gives CDR1 SGHDN, CDR2 FVKESK. This CDR3 region has 14 residues. The CDR3 nucleotides are TGTGCCAGCAGCCCGCGGAGGTCGGGTGCGGAGCAGTACTTC. It encodes CASSPRRSGAEQYF.

The CDR3 DNA is TGCGCCAGCAGCCAAGTTCTCTCCGGACTCTCAAGAGAAAAACTGTTTTTT. Translated: CASSQVLSGLSREKLFF. The chain couples TRBV4-1 to TRBJ1-4; no reliable D call. The V and J ends lost 1 base and 8 bases respectively, with 20 bases between them. The CDR3 extends over 17 amino acids. CDR1 and CDR2 (germline): MGHRA, YSYEKL.

V usage is TRBV9 and J usage is TRBJ1-1, with TRBD1 identical over 8 bases. Germline CDR1 reads SGDLS; CDR2 reads YYNGEE. The CDR3 totals 14 residues. Trimming at V came to 2 bases and at J to 5 bases, leaving 5 bases not matched to a gene. CDR3 DNA sequence: TGTGCCAGCAGCGTGCAGGGGGCTGGTACTGAAGCTTTCTTT. Protein sequence: CASSVQGAGTEAFF. The full variable domain, rest sourced from reference TRBV9 and TRBJ1-1, is DSGVTQTPKHLITATGQRVTLRCSPRSGDLSVYWYQQSLDQGLQFLIQYYNGEERAKGNILERFSAQQFPDLHSELNLSSLELGDSALYFCASSVQGAGTEAFFGQGTRLTVV.

The chain couples TRBV9 to TRBJ1-1, with 10 bases identical to TRBD1. With V trimmed by 0 bases and J by 5 bases, 4 bases remained unmatched. The CDR3 consists of 15 residues. The germline gives CDR1 SGDLS, CDR2 YYNGEE. The CDR3 DNA sequence: TGTGCCAGCAGCGTAGGAGGGGGACAGGGGACTGAAGCTTTCTTT. Protein product: CASSVGGGQGTEAFF.

This clone came up a few times. The chain combines TRBV30 with TRBJ1-2; D ambiguous. Looked up from germline, CDR1 is GTSNPN and CDR2 is SVGIG (reference sequence). Deletions cut 5 bases from V and 8 bases from J, with 15 bases between. This CDR3 has 12 residues. The CDR3 nucleotides read TGTGCCTGGGGAGGCGAGGGCAGGGGCTACACCTTC. It specifies CAWGGEGRGYTF.

This sequence joins TRBV6-1 and TRBJ1-1, with D maybe TRBD1 (6 bases). CDR3 length: 13 residues. Per germline, CDR1 MNHNS and CDR2 SASEGT. Between the trimmed V and J ends, which lost 5 bases and 5 bases, there was a span of 12 bases. CDR3 region: CASSWAGETEAFF. CDR3 nucleotide sequence: TGTGCCAGCAGTTGGGCAGGGGAAACTGAAGCTTTCTTT.

This chain links TRBV10-3 with TRBJ2-7; TRBD1 is a possible D gene (6 bases). Germline assignment: CDR1 ENHRY and CDR2 SYGVKD. The CDR3 is 13 residues long. Trimming took 5 bases from V and 0 from J, leaving 8 bases between them. The CDR3 spells CAISYRDSYEQYF. Written as DNA, the CDR3 is TGTGCCATCAGTTACAGGGACTCCTACGAGCAGTACTTC.

V gene TRBV11-2 combines with J gene TRBJ2-5, with 8 bases identical to TRBD2. After removal of 0 bases from V and 2 bases from J, the junction contained 11 bases not matched to a gene. The CDR3 runs 18 residues. Looked up from germline, CDR1 is SGHAT and CDR2 is FQNNGV. As DNA, the CDR3 is TGTGCCAGCAGCTTAGATCACTGGGTAGCGGGGTCACAAGAGACCCAGTACTTC. Translated: CASSLDHWVAGSQETQYF.